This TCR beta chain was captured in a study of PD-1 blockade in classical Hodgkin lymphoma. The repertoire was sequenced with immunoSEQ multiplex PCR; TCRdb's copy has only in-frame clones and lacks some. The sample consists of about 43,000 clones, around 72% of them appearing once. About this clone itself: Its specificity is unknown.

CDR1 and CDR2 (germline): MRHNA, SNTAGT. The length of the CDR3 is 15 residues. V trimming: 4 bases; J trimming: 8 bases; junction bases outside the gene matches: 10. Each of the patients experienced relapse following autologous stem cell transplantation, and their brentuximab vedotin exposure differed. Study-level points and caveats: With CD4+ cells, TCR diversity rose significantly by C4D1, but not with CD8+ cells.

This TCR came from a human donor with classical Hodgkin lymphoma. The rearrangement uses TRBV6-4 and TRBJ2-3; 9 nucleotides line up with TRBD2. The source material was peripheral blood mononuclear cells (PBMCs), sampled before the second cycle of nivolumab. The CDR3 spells CASSVDLMTSGTQYF. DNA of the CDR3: TGTGCCAGCAGTGTAGATCTGATGACTAGCGGTACGCAGTATTTT.